The rows below give T cell receptor beta chains drawn from one sample of a study of early T cells in non-severe SARS-CoV-2 infection. MiXCR was run by TCRdb on the 5' RACE reads, yielding one entry per CDR3 protein. Here the sample spans 57,000 or so distinct CDR3 sequences, 10% to 15% being singletons. Sequenced material: whole blood. The receptor source for this set is an adult who was a healthcare worker with PCR-confirmed SARS-CoV-2 infection or an uninfected control (not recorded which). Both conserved end residues are part of each CDR3. D genes are given only for firm matches. Expanded clones are given a class, and other clones once, few, many or no size at all.

clone_size	d_call	v_call	j_call	cdr3_aa	cdr3_nt
many	.	TRBV28	TRBJ1-2	CASSSGSGGYTF	TGTGCCAGCAGTTCGGGGTCTGGTGGCTACACCTTC
few	.	TRBV7-2	TRBJ2-7	CASSDRNSYEQYF	TGTGCCAGCAGCGACAGGAACTCCTACGAGCAGTACTTC
.	TRBD2	TRBV19	TRBJ2-5	CASSPPPGLAGAGETQYF	TGTGCCAGTAGTCCCCCCCCGGGACTAGCGGGAGCGGGGGAGACCCAGTACTTC
many	TRBD2	TRBV10-1	TRBJ2-1	CASSDTSVYDHEQFF	TGCGCCAGCAGTGACACTAGCGTATATGACCATGAGCAGTTCTTC
.	.	TRBV4-1	TRBJ2-7	CASSQFDSTTYEQYF	TGCGCCAGCAGCCAATTCGACTCAACTACCTACGAGCAGTACTTC
many	.	TRBV29-1	TRBJ1-3	CSAAGELGNTIYF	TGCAGCGCGGCAGGGGAACTGGGAAACACCATATATTTT
many	.	TRBV3-1	TRBJ2-1	CASSQGASYNEQFF	TGTGCCAGCAGCCAGGGGGCCTCCTACAATGAGCAGTTCTTC
many	.	TRBV28	TRBJ2-1	CASSPLRGVYEQFF	TGTGCCAGCAGCCCATTGCGGGGAGTGTATGAGCAGTTCTTC
few	.	TRBV5-4	TRBJ2-1	CASSRTGFYNEQFF	TGTGCCAGCAGCCGAACAGGGTTTTACAATGAGCAGTTCTTC
few	.	TRBV7-6	TRBJ2-5	CASSFGHQETQYF	TGTGCCAGCAGCTTTGGACATCAAGAGACCCAGTACTTC
.	TRBD1	TRBV6-6	TRBJ2-7	CASSYSPGQVSTLAYEQYF	TGTGCCAGCAGTTACTCTCCGGGACAGGTTTCGACCTTGGCCTACGAGCAGTACTTC
many	.	TRBV7-8	TRBJ1-5	CASSLVTAYQPQHF	TGTGCCAGCAGCTTAGTTACGGCTTATCAGCCCCAGCATTTT
.	.	TRBV28	TRBJ2-7	CASHLGLGYEQYF	TGTGCCAGCCACCTCGGGCTCGGATACGAGCAGTACTTC
few	.	TRBV7-8	TRBJ1-2	CASSPRDPSPMSRGYGYTF	TGTGCCAGCAGCCCCCGGGACCCCTCTCCGATGAGTAGAGGCTATGGCTACACCTTC
.	.	TRBV6-5	TRBJ1-1	CASSYSIRENTEAFF	TGTGCCAGCAGTTACTCGATTAGGGAGAACACTGAAGCTTTCTTT
few	.	TRBV25-1	TRBJ2-5	CASTRGGETQYF	TGTGCCAGCACTAGGGGGGGAGAGACCCAGTACTTC
once	TRBD1	TRBV6-6	TRBJ2-3	CASSYSGDRGGDTQYF	TGTGCCAGCAGTTACTCAGGAGACAGGGGTGGGGATACGCAGTATTTT
.	.	TRBV20-1	TRBJ1-2	CSASHSADSYGYTF	TGCAGTGCCTCGCACTCGGCCGACAGCTATGGCTACACCTTC
many	.	TRBV11-2	TRBJ2-4	CASSLVRGAKNIQYF	TGTGCCAGCAGCTTAGTACGGGGTGCCAAAAACATTCAGTACTTC
few	.	TRBV12-3/TRBV12-4	TRBJ2-1	CASSPGPFLYNEQFF	TGTGCCAGCAGTCCGGGACCGTTTCTCTACAATGAGCAGTTCTTC
few	.	TRBV18	TRBJ2-1	CASHRDGDSYNEQFF	TGTGCCAGCCATCGGGACGGTGACTCCTACAATGAGCAGTTCTTC